One sample yielded the 22 T cell receptor beta chains listed below, sequenced in a study of blood T cell repertoires in COVID-19 (TCRdb year 2020). Library method: the immunoSEQ multiplex PCR assay. This immuneACCESS table, as held by TCRdb, lists in-frame sequences with V and J called but not all clones. Of the missing ones, under half trace to an unresolved V gene in checked studies; the others have no known cause. In this sample the table shows roughly 330,000 clones, around 88% of which occur a single time. The top ten constitute 1% to 1.5% of the sample. The specimen sequenced was peripheral blood. The receptors were gathered from a woman aged 45-65 years with acute or convalescent COVID-19.

This rearrangement joins TRBV25-1 to TRBJ1-6; D not resolved. The CDR3 consists of 14 residues. The ends were cut back, 8 bases at V and 0 bases at J, with 8 bases in the middle. Germline V gene data show CDR1 as MGHDK and CDR2 as SYGVNS. The CDR3 DNA is TGTGCCAGCCGAGGTCTCTCCTATAATTCACCCCTCCACTTT. Its protein product is CASRGLSYNSPLHF.

The genes are TRBV7-9 and TRBJ2-7; a possible D gene is TRBD2 (7 bases). Trimming removed 4 bases at V and 4 bases at J, with 14 bases between. Germline V gene sequence: CDR1 SEHNR, CDR2 FQNEAQ (reference sequence). The CDR3 totals 14 residues. The CDR3 DNA follows: TGTGCCAGCAGCTGGGTGCGGGGGCCGTACGAGCAGTACTTC. As protein: CASSWVRGPYEQYF.

The V and J genes are TRBV2 and TRBJ1-2; tentatively, D is TRBD1 (5 bases). V gave up 7 bases and J gave up 6 bases, with 9 bases separating them. This CDR3 contains 11 residues. The germline V gene has CDR1 SNHLY and CDR2 FYNNEI. DNA of the CDR3: TGTGCCAGCACGGGGGGAGATGGCTACACCTTC. It codes for CASTGGDGYTF.

This sequence joins TRBV19 and TRBJ1-2; 7 nucleotides agree with TRBD1. Germline values: CDR1 LNHDA, CDR2 SQIVND (reference sequence). The ends lost 4 bases at V and 1 base at J; junction bases unmatched: 12. The CDR3 is 17 amino acids. CDR3 bases: TGTGCCAGTAGTAGATCCTACGGGACAGACCTTAACTATGGCTACACCTTC. As protein: CASSRSYGTDLNYGYTF.

The DNA of the CDR3 is TGTGCCACCAGTGACCCGGGCAGGGGAGGCACAGATACGCAGTATTTT. Translated, it gives CATSDPGRGGTDTQYF. The chain couples TRBV24-1 to TRBJ2-3; a possible D gene is TRBD1 (6 bases). The CDR3 is made up of 16 amino acids. V shed 4 bases and J shed 1 base, with 14 bases lying between them. CDR1 is KGHDR and CDR2 is SFDVKD in the germline V gene.

This clone was counted a single time. CDR3 sequence reads: CASSPGLGYGYTF. Written as DNA, the CDR3 is TGTGCCAGCAGCCCAGGGTTGGGCTATGGCTACACCTTC. The rearrangement links TRBV5-6 to TRBJ1-2; a possible D gene is TRBD1 (5 bases). Per the germline V gene, CDR1 is SGHDT and CDR2 is YYEEEE. The V gene lost 4 bases and the J gene lost 4 bases, with 11 bases spanning the gap. This CDR3 has 13 residues.

CDR3 nucleotides: TGTGCCAGCAGCCCTGCCAACAGGGTTGATGGCTACACCTTC. It encodes CASSPANRVDGYTF. This chain connects TRBV9 to TRBJ1-2, with D tentatively TRBD1 (6 bases). The CDR3 contains 14 residues. The V gene's germline CDR1 is SGDLS and CDR2 YYNGEE. Trimming removed 4 bases from V and 6 bases from J, with 16 bases in between.

A note on this clone: In the same sample, other DNA sequences code for this CDR3. This chain links TRBV7-2 with TRBJ2-1, with TRBD2 matching over 7 bases. Per germline, CDR1 SGHTA and CDR2 FQGNSA. J was trimmed by 7 bases and V by 2 bases; bases with no gene match: 2. The CDR3 is 13 residues long. The CDR3 reads CASSLKGGNEQFF. The CDR3 DNA is TGTGCCAGCAGCTTAAAGGGAGGGAATGAGCAGTTCTTC.

This clone came up a few times. The rearrangement links TRBV6-5 to TRBJ2-7; D is perhaps TRBD1 (5 bases). Germline V gene lookup returns CDR1 MNHEY and CDR2 SVGAGI. The CDR3 contains 13 residues. V lost 5 bases to trimming and J lost 4 bases, with 12 bases between them. The CDR3 sequence: CASSPSGMYEQYV. CDR3 DNA sequence: TGTGCCAGCAGTCCTTCAGGGATGTACGAGCAGTACGTC.

The chain is built from TRBV3-1 (or the pseudogene TRBV3-2) and TRBJ2-1; TRBD2 matches at 11 bases. The CDR3 is 16 residues long. The junction had 5 bases not matched to a gene; V was cut back by 4 bases and J by 3 bases. Germline CDR1 is LGHDT and CDR2 is YNNKEL (reference sequence). The CDR3, as DNA: TGTGCCAGCAGCCCTCTAGCGGGGGGAGACTACAATGAGCAGTTCTTC. Its translation is CASSPLAGGDYNEQFF.

This clone was observed a handful of times. The gene calls are TRBV12-3 or TRBV12-4 and TRBJ1-5, with 9 bases fitting TRBD1. V was clipped by 7 bases and J by 7 bases; unmatched bases: 5. CDR3 length: 13 amino acids. The CDR3 DNA reads TGTGCCAGCAACAGGGGGCGAGAGCAGCCCCAGCATTTT. The encoded protein is CASNRGREQPQHF.

This chain uses TRBV7-2 with TRBJ1-2; no clear D. The V and J ends lost 2 bases and 8 bases respectively, with 15 bases between them. The CDR3 runs to 14 residues. Germline CDR1 SGHTA, CDR2 FQGNSA. As DNA, the CDR3 is TGTGCCAGCAGCTTATCCCCGAGGTCGGGGGGCTACACCTTC. Amino acids: CASSLSPRSGGYTF. Full variable domain (remainder filled in from reference TRBV7-2 and TRBJ1-2): GAGVSQSPSNKVTEKGKDVELRCDPISGHTALYWYRQSLGQGLEFLIYFQGNSAPDKSGLPSDRFSAERTGGSVSTLTIQRTQQEDSAVYLCASSLSPRSGGYTFGSGTRLTVV.

This clone was picked up a small number of times. Within the sample, other DNA sequences also encode this same CDR3. The CDR3 nucleotides are TGTGCCAGCAGTTACTCGGGACTAGCGGCCTACGAGCAGTACTTC. Translation gives CASSYSGLAAYEQYF. This chain connects TRBV6-5 to TRBJ2-7, with 11 bases fitting TRBD2. CDR1 MNHEY and CDR2 SVGAGI come from the germline V gene. V lost 0 bases and J lost 2; bases outside the gene matches: 0. The CDR3 sequence is 15 residues long.

The rearrangement links TRBV20-1 to TRBJ2-7, with a weak D call TRBD2 (5 bases). The CDR3 totals 13 residues. V lost 3 bases and J 0 bases, leaving 9 bases between the germline ends. From germline, CDR1 is DFQATT and CDR2 SNEGSKA (reference sequence). CDR3 sequence (DNA): TGCAGTGCTAGTCGAGGGAGCTCCTACGAGCAGTACTTC. This encodes CSASRGSSYEQYF.

This sequence joins TRBV2 and TRBJ2-6; D uncertain. With 2 bases removed from V and 0 bases from J, the gap between germline ends came to 5 bases. The CDR3 loop spans 15 amino acids. Germline V gene sequence: CDR1 SNHLY, CDR2 FYNNEI. The DNA of the CDR3 is TGTGCCAGCAGTGAACCGGGCTCTGGGGCCAACGTCCTGACTTTC. This translates into CASSEPGSGANVLTF. Full variable domain (outside the CDR3, taken from reference TRBV2 and TRBJ2-6): EPEVTQTPSHQVTQMGQEVILRCVPISNHLYFYWYRQILGQKVEFLVSFYNNEISEKSEIFDDQFSVERPDGSNFTLKIRSTKLEDSAMYFCASSEPGSGANVLTFGAGSRLTVL.

In its sample, this clone was seen a few times. The chain uses TRBV9 and TRBJ2-5, with D unresolved. The germline V gene has CDR1 SGDLS and CDR2 YYNGEE. This CDR3 has 14 residues. Trimming left V 4 bases short and J 2 bases short, with 12 bases between. CDR3 sequence: CASSPNGGQETQYF. The CDR3 region has the DNA TGTGCCAGCAGCCCCAACGGCGGTCAAGAGACCCAGTACTTC.

The chain couples TRBV6-5 to TRBJ2-5; D is perhaps TRBD1 (6 bases). CDR1 is MNHEY and CDR2 is SVGAGI in the germline V gene. Between the trimmed V and J ends, which lost 5 bases and 1 base, there was a span of 11 bases. CDR3 length: 14 amino acids. The chain's CDR3 is CASSTRQVQETQYF. Here the CDR3 DNA reads TGTGCCAGCAGTACCCGACAGGTCCAAGAGACCCAGTACTTC.

The chain uses TRBV5-4 and TRBJ1-1; D call uncertain. CDR3 length: 16 amino acids. The V gene's germline CDR1 is SGHNT and CDR2 YYREEE (reference sequence). Trimming cost V 3 bases and J 0 bases, with 15 bases left between them. CDR3 DNA: TGTGCCAGCAGCTCGATAGGAGGGAGTATGAACACTGAAGCTTTCTTT. Protein product: CASSSIGGSMNTEAFF.

The J gene is TRBJ2-7, the V gene TRBV12-3 or TRBV12-4; TRBD2 matches 10 bases. The CDR3 runs to 12 residues. Trimming at V came to 6 bases and at J to 8 bases, leaving 4 bases not matched to a gene. CDR3 protein: CASRTAGGQQYF. The CDR3 coding sequence is TGTGCCAGCAGGACAGCGGGGGGGCAGCAGTACTTC.

The chain uses TRBV18 and TRBJ1-1; 7 nucleotides agree with TRBD1. In germline, CDR1 is KGHSH, CDR2 LQKENI. The length of the CDR3 is 14 residues. With 4 bases clipped from V and 4 bases from J, the junction kept 6 bases outside the gene matches. The CDR3 nucleotides are TGTGCCAGCTCACAGGGGGCAGCGGGCACTGAAGCTTTCTTT. Its translation: CASSQGAAGTEAFF.

The V gene is TRBV18, the J gene TRBJ2-5; D may be TRBD2 (6 bases). Germline V gene sequence: CDR1 KGHSH, CDR2 LQKENI. CDR3 length: 15 amino acids. V lost 3 bases, J lost 5 bases, and 16 bases lay in between. The CDR3 bases are TGTGCCAGCTCACCGGGACTGGGGGGTATCGAGACCCAGTACTTC. It codes for CASSPGLGGIETQYF.

The V and J genes are TRBV18 and TRBJ2-5; 7 bases fit TRBD2. V shed 2 bases, J shed 3 bases, and the junction held 3 bases outside the gene matches. CDR3 size: 14 residues. Germline-derived CDR1 and CDR2 are KGHSH and LQKENI. The CDR3 here is CASSPTREEETQYF. The CDR3, as DNA: TGTGCCAGCTCACCAACCCGGGAGGAAGAGACCCAGTACTTC.